This T cell receptor (beta chain) emerged from a study of shared clonotypes between healthy human individuals. Overall study context: Per donor, three plates held CD4 naive cells, three held CD4 memory, two held CD8 naive and one held CD8 memory.

Remarks on this clone: The antigen is undetermined.

Germline assignment: CDR1 SGHVS and CDR2 FNYEAQ. CDR3 length: 16 amino acids. Trimming removed 2 bases from V and 1 base from J, with 11 bases in between. Whole-study findings and limits: What naive subsets generally showed was a larger estimated richness than memory subsets showed.

Donors comprised only Caucasian adults living in Nashville, Tennessee. Authors' data handling: Owing to the provision of junction-only sequences devoid of quality scores by immunoSEQ, filtering differed. The method was immunoSEQ multiplex PCR; TCRdb's version includes in-frame clones alone and lacks a portion of them. The V and J calls and the clone size are those of that table, but D and trimming were determined from the DNA. The data show some 1,600,000 clones, with approximately 98% seen just once and about 0.45% held by the top ten. The chain couples TRBV7-6 to TRBJ2-2; D may match TRBD1 or TRBD2 (5 bases each). The origin of this receptor is a man younger than 45 in good health. Sequences were obtained from naive CD4+ T cells sorted from blood. The subset denotes: CD45RA+ positively selected. The CDR3 coding sequence is TGTGCCAGCAGCTTATGGGGGAGCCGGAACACCGGGGAGCTGTTTTTT. It is translated as CASSLWGSRNTGELFF.